The rows below give T cell receptor beta chains drawn from one sample of a study of blood T cells in healthy people across ages. One entry per CDR3 protein, called by TCRdb with MiXCR from the 5' RACE reads. The sample lists some 550,000 distinct CDR3 sequences; about 45% were seen once. Sequenced material: blood. The receptors were gathered from an elderly man in good health. The CDR3 runs from the conserved cysteine through the conserved F or W. The order of the fields is clone size, J gene, D gene, V gene, CDR3 protein, CDR3 DNA. The D gene is left open where the match is weak. A row's size may be missing; if present it is once, few, many or a size class.

few TRBJ2-5 NA TRBV27 CASSLGVATGQETQYF TGTGCCAGCAGTTTAGGTGTCGCCACCGGGCAAGAGACCCAGTACTTC
NA TRBJ2-5 TRBD2 TRBV6-2/TRBV6-3 CASSSGRAGETQYF TGTGCCAGCAGCTCCGGGAGGGCAGGAGAGACCCAGTACTTC
NA TRBJ2-2 NA TRBV2 CASATGYPSSGELFF TGTGCCAGTGCCACAGGGTATCCCAGCTCCGGGGAGCTGTTTTTT
few TRBJ2-4 NA TRBV4-3 CASSQDRGGNIQYF TGCGCCAGCAGCCAAGATAGGGGGGGCAACATTCAGTACTTC
few TRBJ2-1 TRBD2 TRBV5-1 CASSKGLADSYNEQFF TGCGCCAGCAGCAAGGGACTAGCTGACTCCTACAATGAGCAGTTCTTC
few TRBJ2-3 TRBD1 TRBV4-3 CASSPRGQGAGDTQYF TGCGCCAGCAGCCCCAGGGGACAGGGGGCCGGAGATACGCAGTATTTT
NA TRBJ2-5 TRBD2 TRBV29-1 CSVTGTSGQETQYF TGCAGCGTTACCGGGACTAGCGGCCAAGAGACCCAGTACTTC
once TRBJ2-5 TRBD2 TRBV7-9 CASSLGLAEATQYF TGTGCCAGCAGCCTGGGACTAGCGGAAGCGACCCAGTACTTC
NA TRBJ2-5 NA TRBV12-3/TRBV12-4 CASRLGGQETQYF TGTGCCAGCCGACTGGGGGGCCAAGAGACCCAGTACTTC
NA TRBJ2-1 NA TRBV4-3 CASSQPKGRGKYNEQFF TGCGCCAGCAGCCAGCCCAAGGGACGGGGGAAGTACAATGAGCAGTTCTTC
few TRBJ2-1 NA TRBV3-1 CASSQVRVNEQFF TGTGCCAGCAGCCAAGTTCGTGTAAATGAGCAGTTCTTC
NA TRBJ2-5 NA TRBV6-5 CASSYSPTPQETQYF TGTGCCAGCAGTTATAGCCCGACACCCCAAGAGACCCAGTACTTC
once TRBJ2-2 NA TRBV12-5 CASGLVIGGTGELFF TGTGCTAGTGGTTTGGTAATCGGGGGAACCGGGGAGCTGTTTTTT
once TRBJ1-4 NA TRBV20-1 CSAHDRTVREKLFF TGCAGTGCGCACGACAGGACGGTCCGGGAAAAACTGTTTTTT
few TRBJ1-1 TRBD1 TRBV7-2 CASLQGADTEAFF TGTGCCAGCCTACAGGGGGCGGATACTGAAGCTTTCTTT
once TRBJ2-1 TRBD2 TRBV12-3/TRBV12-4 CASSPLAGVRNEQFF TGTGCCAGCAGCCCCCTAGCGGGGGTAAGGAATGAGCAGTTCTTC
once TRBJ2-1 NA TRBV3-1 CASSQSSGLQEQFF TGTGCCAGCAGCCAGAGTTCTGGGCTCCAAGAGCAGTTCTTC
NA TRBJ2-3 NA TRBV7-9 CASSDSGASTDTRYF TGTGCCAGCAGCGACTCGGGAGCTAGCACAGATACGCGGTATTTT
few TRBJ1-6 TRBD1 TRBV20-1 CSARDPRGNSPLHF TGCAGTGCTAGAGATCCCAGGGGGAATTCACCCCTCCACTTT
NA TRBJ2-1 TRBD1 TRBV7-3 CASSSGTARDEQFF TGTGCCAGCAGCTCTGGGACAGCTCGCGATGAGCAGTTCTTC
NA TRBJ2-1 TRBD1 TRBV29-1 CSASRDSYNEQFF TGCAGCGCGTCCCGGGACAGTTACAATGAGCAGTTCTTC
few TRBJ2-1 TRBD2 TRBV28 CASSSQREGLANEQFF TGTGCCAGCAGTTCTCAGCGGGAGGGTTTAGCTAATGAGCAGTTCTTC
NA TRBJ2-4 TRBD1 TRBV5-1 CASSLAGQKLAKNIQYF TGCGCCAGCAGCTTGGCGGGACAGAAACTAGCCAAAAACATTCAGTACTTC
NA TRBJ1-6 TRBD1 TRBV12-3/TRBV12-4 CASSPIQGADSPLHF TGTGCCAGCAGTCCAATACAGGGGGCGGATTCACCCCTCCACTTT
NA TRBJ1-1 NA TRBV7-6 CASSLGGGAVLDTEAFF TGTGCCAGCAGCTTAGGGGGGGGCGCGGTTTTGGACACTGAAGCTTTCTTT
NA TRBJ1-2 NA TRBV20-1 CSARDLTPMGGYTF TGCAGTGCTAGAGATTTAACTCCTATGGGGGGCTACACCTTC